This T cell receptor beta chain appears in the sequencing data of a study of shared clonotypes between healthy human individuals. Study-level results: On the whole, naive subsets had larger estimated richness than memory subsets had.

Positively selected for CCR7, the CD45RO-negative cells used as naive CD8 cells excluded terminally differentiated effector memory CD45RA+ cells. On this clone: Its antigen is not identified. This same CDR3 is encoded by further DNA sequences in the sample.

The assay was immunoSEQ multiplex PCR, and TCRdb's table has in-frame clones only and misses some. This table has more than 2 million clones, roughly 94% appearing once. Germline CDR1 MNHEY, CDR2 SVGAGI. The J segment lost 1 base and the V segment lost 0 bases, leaving 2 bases of the junction unmatched. The CDR3 has 16 amino acids. This receptor was obtained from a man aged 18 to 35 in good health. This chain links TRBV6-5 with TRBJ2-3; the match to TRBD1 covers 9 bases. Sequencing used naive CD8+ T cells sorted from blood. CDR3 sequence (DNA): TGTGCCAGCAGTTACTCGAGGACAGGGGGCACAGATACGCAGTATTTT. Protein product: CASSYSRTGGTDTQYF.